Below, 3 T cell receptor beta chains from the same sample are listed, as sequenced in a study of CD8 T cells in ankylosing spondylitis (dated by TCRdb to the late 2010s). Results and caveats for the whole study, not just this receptor: A TCR beta motif made up of several highly homologous amino acid variants appeared to be characteristic of blood from ankylosing spondylitis patients.

The method was 5' RACE. The instrument given in TCRdb is Illumina HiSeq 2500. The public reads were quality trimmed at Q25 with fastp and then assembled into clones with MiXCR by TCRdb, keeping productive beta chains. Rows matching on CDR3 protein sequence are summarized as one entry with the most common DNA and genes. The sample table shows some 700,000 distinct CDR3 sequences, and roughly 19% are seen once. The ten largest clonotypes hold about 19% of the sample. These receptors have no known antigen. The source material was blood, either unsorted or a sorted T cell fraction (not recorded which). These TCRs come from a male donor with ankylosing spondylitis.

The chain joins TRBV30 to TRBJ1-4, with D maybe TRBD1 (6 bases). From germline, CDR1 is GTSNPN and CDR2 SVGIG (reference sequence). V was clipped by 6 bases and J by 8 bases, with 13 bases between them. The CDR3 totals 12 residues. The CDR3 protein is CACRQEGEKLFF. The DNA of the CDR3 is TGTGCCTGCCGACAGGAGGGGGAAAAACTGTTTTTT. The full variable domain, with the rest looked up from reference TRBV30 and TRBJ1-4, is SQTIHQWPATLVQPVGSPLSLECTVEGTSNPNLYWYRQAAGRGLQLLFYSVGIGQISSEVPQNLSASRPQDRQFILSSKKLLLSDSGFYLCACRQEGEKLFFGSGTQLSVL.

This clonotype was observed many times. The V and J genes are TRBV10-3 and TRBJ2-5; no clear D gene. Trimming removed 5 bases from V and 5 bases from J, with 6 bases in between. This CDR3 has 11 amino acids. CDR1 and CDR2 (germline): ENHRY, SYGVKD. The CDR3 bases are TGTGCCATCAGTTCTGACGAGACCCAGTACTTC. It translates to CAISSDETQYF.

This clonotype was counted ten times or more. The chain carries TRBV6-5 and TRBJ2-1, with 9 bases that match TRBD1. V was clipped by 0 bases and J by 3 bases; unmatched bases: 3. This CDR3 region has 16 residues. Germline lookup yields CDR1 MNHEY and CDR2 SVGAGI. CDR3 DNA: TGTGCCAGCAGTTACTCAGGACAGGGGATCTACAATGAGCAGTTCTTC. Protein sequence: CASSYSGQGIYNEQFF.